Described below is a single TCR beta chain sequence and its context. This clone turned up a few times. No antigen is known for it. There are no base qualities to consult, and no much larger clone falls within one base. Additional DNA sequences in this sample encode the identical CDR3. V drops 3 bases and J drops 6 bases, leaving 11 bases in between. CDR1 and CDR2 are read off the germline V gene as MNHNS and SASEGT. There are 13 amino acids in the CDR3, from cysteine to phenylalanine inclusive. Just CDR3 DNA is preserved here, 39 bases in frame from base 1. These data are taken from a study of cytomegalovirus exposure and HLA in healthy donors (dated by TCRdb to between 2016 and 2019). Broadly, across the study: An earlier analysis of roughly 500 of the donors reported 276 Gb of sequence data and 117 million unique TCR beta sequences obtained from about 180 million T cells. Four to six DR-DQ haplotypes were handled as single units for association and clustering, since linkage in the cohort was strong. In a later genetic analysis, genome-wide SNP genotypes for about three fifths of the roughly 670 donors were used, and that subset was treated as a discovery cohort. Among roughly 400 genotyped donors of the cohort, an average of about 240,000 unique TCR beta nucleotide sequences were sequenced per donor, approximately 20% of them non-productive. The number of typed donors differed by locus: about 629-640 for A, B, C, DRB1 and DQB1; 500 to 550 for DQA1; 606 for DPA1; and approximately 450 for DPB1. Along with the approximately 620-subject first cohort, a separate validation cohort of around 120 different subjects was used. In the later analysis, no new phenotypic data were used to find candidate immune exposures; instead, reliance was placed on TCR beta sequences and their occurrence across donors. The study profiled the T cell repertoires of under 700 subjects by immunosequencing and related them to cytomegalovirus serostatus. To predict cytomegalovirus infection status, the study combined high-throughput TCR immunosequencing, statistical association of individual TCRs with disease status, and machine learning. The study aimed to test whether cataloging public T cell receptors could reveal signatures of past pathogen exposure. Of the roughly 400 genotyped donors, around 81% fell in the genetic ancestry cluster associated with self-reported Caucasian donors. Every repertoire in the discovery cohort had been generated on one and the same sequencing platform. To decide whether each TCR beta V gene segment behaved as functional or pseudogenic, an earlier analysis of several hundred of the donors relied on high-throughput TCR beta sequencing. HLA typing included class I and class II loci at four-digit resolution. Donor age, sex, ethnicity and CMV serostatus were compiled alongside the repertoire data. An early release covering more than 500 HLA-typed donors comprised 300 to 350 gigabases of sequencing data and around 85 million unique TCR sequences. A later analysis re-examined previously published TCR beta repertoires from just over 650 donors and added high-resolution HLA genotyping to investigate patterns of TCR occurrence.

Library method: the immunoSEQ multiplex PCR assay. A mixture of 60 forward primers for TCR Vbeta segments and 13 reverse primers for TCR Jbeta segments was used in the multiplex PCR. The CDR3 region of rearranged TCR beta genes was amplified from genomic DNA by a multiplex PCR assay. Amplified TCR beta libraries were sequenced as 87-base-pair reads on the Illumina HiSeq System. In the authors' own workflow: A later analysis tallied around 82 million unique TCR beta chains across the approximately 670 repertoires, and approximately 11 million of those chains were shared by two or more donors. To remove PCR and sequencing errors, raw reads were error-corrected and collapsed into unique sequences using a nearest-neighbor algorithm that merged closely related sequences. CDR3 sequences were aligned to IMGT reference sequences to assign V, D and J gene segments. Each retained sequence needed at least a six-nucleotide match to both a V gene segment and a J gene segment. Rearrangements were called productive when the CDR3 lacked stop codons and stayed in frame with V and J; all others were non-productive. CDR3 was defined by IMGT convention, running from the second conserved V-encoded cysteine to the conserved J-encoded phenylalanine. The earlier analysis of 500 to 750 of the donors excluded any sequence lacking an unambiguous match to a single V gene segment. In an earlier analysis of around 600 of the donors, V segments were called functional above 56.7% productive rearrangements and were called segregating when the between-donor standard deviation exceeded 5%. A statistical classification framework was built to diagnose cytomegalovirus status from the catalog of TCR beta chain sequences. In a later analysis, V and J genes were assigned by comparing TCR nucleotide sequences against IMGT/GENE-DB human TR gene sequences. The TCRdist pipeline was used in a later analysis to assign CDR3 sequences and most-parsimonious VDJ recombination scenarios. In a later analysis, each TCR beta chain was defined by its CDR3 amino acid sequence together with its V-gene family, and reads without a unique V-gene family were excluded. As a way to deal with suspected cross-contamination and a sequencing artifact, a later analysis dropped 450 to 700 nucleotide sequences that were highly shared and had low generation probability. For each public chain, a later analysis derived a clonal expansion index from normalized ranks of inferred template counts within each repertoire. In a later analysis, generation probabilities were computed with a VDJ recombination model fitted to out-of-frame rearrangements, and the resulting probabilities were checked against IGoR. In a later analysis, hypergeometric tests were used to score TCR-TCR, TCR-HLA and TCR-CMV co-occurrence, with a repertoire-size bias correction applied to TCR pairs. To estimate false discovery rates, a later analysis permuted the HLA or CMV assignments 20 times. In a later analysis, co-occurring TCRs were grouped with DBSCAN, and TCRdist sequence similarity was added when clustering was performed within HLA-allele-positive subsets. Repertoires with fewer than 30,000 or more than 120,000 public chains, plus five repertoires with anomalous nucleotide sharing, were excluded from co-occurrence clustering. TCRdb provides this immuneACCESS table in a form limited to in-frame rearrangements. Some clones are lacking; in checked studies, under half of them reflect an unresolved V gene, and why the rest are absent is not known. The V and J calls and the clone size are those of that table, but D and trimming were determined from the DNA. The sample table records over 150,000 clones; approximately 77% of these occur just once. The ten largest clonotypes hold 3.7% of the sample.

What the authors observed across the whole study: Across donors, most TCR sequences were observed very rarely, whereas some public TCRs were present in many individuals. In a later analysis, HLA-associated TCR beta chains were found to be more clonally expanded and to have lower generation probabilities than equally common non-associated chains. A further reported finding was that TCR beta sequences accurately predicted the HLA-A and HLA-B alleles for most subjects in the first cohort. In a later analysis, TCR association rates were found to vary across HLA loci, with the most associated TCRs seen for DRB1 alleles and the fewest for HLA-C alleles. A cluster of highly shared sequence variants was judged likely to be a technical artifact of the sequencing pipeline. When HLA alleles, especially DR and DQ, strongly co-occurred, TCR associations were difficult to assign to individual alleles. Because HLA typing was unavailable for some donors at each locus, only the typed subset was used in association tests. According to a later analysis, most CMV-associated TCR beta chains appeared to be HLA-restricted, and the HLA associations seemed to be driven largely by CMV exposure. Specific HLA alleles were associated with roughly 17,000 TCR beta sequences at a false discovery rate of 0.05 in a later analysis. The study listed 150 to 200 TCR beta chains as associated with cytomegalovirus. This cohort had only TCR beta chains sequenced, and the lack of alpha or paired-chain data limited which features could be detected. Because counts were too low, approximately 18 rarely observed V segments, including chromosome 9 orphons, were excluded from the earlier analysis of 587 of the donors. In a later genetic analysis, fewer N-insertions in productive TCRs were reported among donors in an Asian-associated ancestry cluster than the approximately 670-donor mean. An earlier analysis of approximately 500 of the donors showed that most TCR beta V segments appeared in productive rearrangements either about 90% or about 30% of the time, which broadly matched IMGT annotations. Linkage disequilibrium might explain the correlated functional status among segregating V segments, but an unknown experimental factor could not be excluded. Presence/absence analyses assumed roughly uniform sequencing depth across donors, an assumption that may not hold. The authors suggested that the approach could potentially be extended to other disease states and immunological phenotypes. In a later genetic analysis, a missense DCLRE1C variant was associated with V-gene and J-gene trimming of TCR beta chains, and the association was replicated in an independent cohort. The classifier was reported to diagnose cytomegalovirus status with high specificity and sensitivity in both the original and validation cohorts. In vitro tests confirmed that a few of the cytomegalovirus-associated TCR beta chains recognize cytomegalovirus antigens. Some IMGT-functional V segments, including TRBV6-2 and TRBV6-3, could not be told apart with the 87-base-pair reads, so those segments were excluded. A later analysis reported that several top co-occurrence clusters appeared linked to parvovirus B19, influenza, CMV and Epstein-Barr virus. For the cohort, immune exposure information was limited to CMV serostatus.

The cohort consisted of approximately 670 healthy bone marrow donors. At the time of sampling, every cohort member was nominally healthy, though immune exposures that went unrecorded were likely present. The donor tested CMV seropositive, placing the donor among the roughly 300 seropositive members of the cohort. Each donor provided a peripheral blood sample, and peripheral blood mononuclear cells were used for TCR beta sequencing. The Qiagen DNeasy Blood Extraction Kit was used to extract genomic DNA from the blood cell samples. The chain employs TRBV6-1 and TRBJ2-5, with a weak D call of TRBD1 (6 bases match). The sample consisted of PBMCs. The receptor was derived from a man aged 25 to 40 in good health and CMV-seropositive. The CDR3 here reads CASSDRGLKTQYF. The nucleotide sequence is TGTGCCAGCAGTGATAGGGGGTTAAAGACCCAGTACTTC.